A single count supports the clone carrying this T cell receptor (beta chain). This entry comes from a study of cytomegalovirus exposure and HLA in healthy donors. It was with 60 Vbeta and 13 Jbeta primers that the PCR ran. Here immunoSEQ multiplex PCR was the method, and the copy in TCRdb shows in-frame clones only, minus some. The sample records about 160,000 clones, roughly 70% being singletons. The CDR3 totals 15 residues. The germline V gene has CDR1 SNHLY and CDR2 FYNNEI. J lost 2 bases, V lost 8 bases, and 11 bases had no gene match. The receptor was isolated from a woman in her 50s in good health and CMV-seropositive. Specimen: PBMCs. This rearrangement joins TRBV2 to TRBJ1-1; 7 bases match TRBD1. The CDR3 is CASVRRGQTNTEAFF. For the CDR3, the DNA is TGTGCCAGCGTACGGAGGGGACAGACTAACACTGAAGCTTTCTTT.